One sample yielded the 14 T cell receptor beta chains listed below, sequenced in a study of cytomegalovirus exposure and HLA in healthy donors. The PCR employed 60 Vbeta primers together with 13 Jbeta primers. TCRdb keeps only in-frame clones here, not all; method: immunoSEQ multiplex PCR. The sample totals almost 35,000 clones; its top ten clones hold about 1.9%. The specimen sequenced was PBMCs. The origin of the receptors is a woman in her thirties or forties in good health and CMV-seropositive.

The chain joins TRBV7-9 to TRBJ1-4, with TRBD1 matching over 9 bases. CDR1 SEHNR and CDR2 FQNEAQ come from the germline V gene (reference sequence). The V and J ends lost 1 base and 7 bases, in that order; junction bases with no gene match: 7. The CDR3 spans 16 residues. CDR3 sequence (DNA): TGTGCCAGCAGCTTAGTTTCCGGGACAGGGTTTGAAAAACTGTTTTTT. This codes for CASSLVSGTGFEKLFF.

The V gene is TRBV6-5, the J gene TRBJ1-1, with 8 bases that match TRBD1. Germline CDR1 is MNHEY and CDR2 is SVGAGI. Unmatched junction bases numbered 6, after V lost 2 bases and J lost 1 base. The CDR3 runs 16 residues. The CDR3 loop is CASSYRPGQGNTEAFF. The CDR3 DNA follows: TGTGCCAGCAGTTACCGCCCTGGACAGGGGAACACTGAAGCTTTCTTT.

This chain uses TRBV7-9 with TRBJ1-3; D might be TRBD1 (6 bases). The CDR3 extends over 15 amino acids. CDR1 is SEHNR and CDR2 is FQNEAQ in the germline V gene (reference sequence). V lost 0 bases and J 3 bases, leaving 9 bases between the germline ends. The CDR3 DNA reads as TGTGCCAGCAGCTTAGCGCGGGGGCTTGGAAACACCATATATTTT. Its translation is CASSLARGLGNTIYF.

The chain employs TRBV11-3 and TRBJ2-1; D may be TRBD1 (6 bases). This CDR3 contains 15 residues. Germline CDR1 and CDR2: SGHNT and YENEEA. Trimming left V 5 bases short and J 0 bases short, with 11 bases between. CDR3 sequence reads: CASSLGQSSYNEQFF. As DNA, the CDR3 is TGTGCCAGCAGCCTTGGACAGAGCTCCTACAATGAGCAGTTCTTC.

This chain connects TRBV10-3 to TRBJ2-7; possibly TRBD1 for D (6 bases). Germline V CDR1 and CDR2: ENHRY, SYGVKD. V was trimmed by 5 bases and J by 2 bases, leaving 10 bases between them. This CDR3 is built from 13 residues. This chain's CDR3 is CAISRDNAYEQYF. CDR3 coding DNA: TGTGCCATCAGTCGGGACAATGCCTACGAGCAGTACTTC.

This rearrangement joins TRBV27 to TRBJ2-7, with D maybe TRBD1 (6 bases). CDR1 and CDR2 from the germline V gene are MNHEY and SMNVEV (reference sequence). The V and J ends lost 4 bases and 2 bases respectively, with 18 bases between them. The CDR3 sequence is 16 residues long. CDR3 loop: CASSSAHRDKPYEQYF. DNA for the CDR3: TGTGCCAGCAGTTCAGCCCACCGGGACAAGCCCTACGAGCAGTACTTC.

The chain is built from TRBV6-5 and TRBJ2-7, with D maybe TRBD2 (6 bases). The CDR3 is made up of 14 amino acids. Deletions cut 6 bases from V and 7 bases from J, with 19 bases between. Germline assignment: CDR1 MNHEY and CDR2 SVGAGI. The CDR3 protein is CASRPSGELGEQYF. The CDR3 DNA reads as TGTGCCAGCAGACCTTCGGGAGAATTGGGGGAGCAGTACTTC.

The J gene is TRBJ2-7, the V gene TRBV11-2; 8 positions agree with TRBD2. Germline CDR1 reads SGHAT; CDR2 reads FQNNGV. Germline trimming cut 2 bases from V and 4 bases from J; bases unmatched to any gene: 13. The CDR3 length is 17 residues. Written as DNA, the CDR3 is TGTGCCAGCAGCTTATACCCCCAGAGCGGGGGCCCTTACGAGCAGTACTTC. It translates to CASSLYPQSGGPYEQYF.

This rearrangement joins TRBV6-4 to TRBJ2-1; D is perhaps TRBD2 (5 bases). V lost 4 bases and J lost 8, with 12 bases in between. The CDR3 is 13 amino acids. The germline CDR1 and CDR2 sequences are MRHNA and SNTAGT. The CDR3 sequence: CASSVGDWDEQFF. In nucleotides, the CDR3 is TGTGCCAGCAGTGTCGGGGATTGGGATGAGCAGTTCTTC.

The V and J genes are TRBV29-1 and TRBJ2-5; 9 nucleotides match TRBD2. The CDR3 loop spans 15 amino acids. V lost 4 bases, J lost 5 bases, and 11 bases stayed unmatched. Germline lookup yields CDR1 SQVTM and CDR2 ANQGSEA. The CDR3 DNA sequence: TGCAGCGTTGGGGTAGCTAGCGGGGTTTCGGAGACCCAGTACTTC. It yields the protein CSVGVASGVSETQYF. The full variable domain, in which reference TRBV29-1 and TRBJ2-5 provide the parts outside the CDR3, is SAVISQKPSRDICQRGTSLTIQCQVDSQVTMMFWYRQQPGQSLTLIATANQGSEATYESGFVIDKFPISRPNLTFSTLTVSNMSPEDSSIYLCSVGVASGVSETQYFGPGTRLLVL.

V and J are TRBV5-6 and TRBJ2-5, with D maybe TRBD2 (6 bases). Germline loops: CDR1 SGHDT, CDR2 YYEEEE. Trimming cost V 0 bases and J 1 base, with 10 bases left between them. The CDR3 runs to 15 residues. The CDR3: CASSLAGRGQETQYF. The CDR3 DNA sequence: TGTGCCAGCAGCTTGGCCGGGCGGGGCCAAGAGACCCAGTACTTC.

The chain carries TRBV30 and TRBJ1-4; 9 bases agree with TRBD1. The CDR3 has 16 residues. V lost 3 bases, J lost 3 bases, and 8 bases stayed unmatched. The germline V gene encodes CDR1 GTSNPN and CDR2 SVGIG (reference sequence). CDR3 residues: CAWSRDRVASNEKLFF. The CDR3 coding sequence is TGTGCCTGGAGCCGGGACAGGGTGGCGTCTAATGAAAAACTGTTTTTT.

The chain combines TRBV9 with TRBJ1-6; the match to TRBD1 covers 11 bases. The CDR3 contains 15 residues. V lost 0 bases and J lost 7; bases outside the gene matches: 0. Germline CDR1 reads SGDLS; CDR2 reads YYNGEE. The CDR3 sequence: CASSVGTGGNSPLHF. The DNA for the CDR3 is TGTGCCAGCAGCGTAGGGACAGGGGGCAATTCACCCCTCCACTTT.

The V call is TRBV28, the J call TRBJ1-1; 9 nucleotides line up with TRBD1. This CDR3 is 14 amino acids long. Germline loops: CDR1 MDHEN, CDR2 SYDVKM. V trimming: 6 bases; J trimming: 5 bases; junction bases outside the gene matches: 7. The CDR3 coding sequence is TGTGCCAGCAGGTCGCCGGGACAGGGTACTGAAGCTTTCTTT. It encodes CASRSPGQGTEAFF.